The T cell receptor beta chain under discussion was sequenced for a study of blood T cell repertoires in COVID-19. Study summary: The United States, Italy and Spain were the sources of the acute and convalescent COVID-19 samples. PBMCs, B-cell-depleted T cells, or T cells provided the cDNA or gDNA that made up the material.

Original data processing: Quantification of nucleated cells was approximated via reference gene primer amplification. TCRdb keeps only in-frame clones here, not all; method: immunoSEQ multiplex PCR. D and trimming come from the DNA, and the V and J calls and clone size come from that table. The sample consists of 200,000 to 300,000 clones, over 80% of them appearing once. The CDR3 runs to 13 residues. Trimming cost V 8 bases and J 1 base; bases outside gene matches: 5. Germline V CDR1 and CDR2: MNHEY, SVGAGI. The sequence derives from a human donor in a cohort sampled during active COVID-19. V gene TRBV6-5 combines with J gene TRBJ2-7; TRBD1 agrees at 7 bases. The sample taken for sequencing was peripheral blood. The CDR3 DNA follows: TGTGCCAGCCGCCGACAGGGATCCTACGAGCAGTACTTC. Translation: CASRRQGSYEQYF.